This section outlines one TCR beta chain sequence together with its context. Samples came from healthy bone marrow donors. The PCR made use of 60 Vbeta and 13 Jbeta primers. Per the original data handling: Later, an analysis found 75 million to 90 million unique TCR beta chains, and 9.5 million to 11 million of these were shared. Sequencing used immunoSEQ multiplex PCR; TCRdb keeps in-frame clones, though not all of them. For V, J and clone size, that table is used; D and trimming come from the DNA. This sample has roughly 120,000 clones, with about four fifths found just once. This specimen belongs to a study of cytomegalovirus exposure and HLA in healthy donors. This CDR3 contains 16 residues. Per the germline V gene, CDR1 is GTSNPN and CDR2 is SVGIG (reference sequence). After removal of 0 bases from V and 0 bases from J, the junction contained 5 bases not matched to a gene.

The sequenced sample was PBMCs. This TCR was recovered from a woman aged 30 to 39 in good health and CMV-seronegative. The chain employs TRBV30 and TRBJ1-1; 9 bases align to TRBD1. The CDR3 bases are TGTGCCTGGAGTGTCCCGGGACAGGGAATGAACACTGAAGCTTTCTTT. Protein sequence: CAWSVPGQGMNTEAFF.